Described below is a single T cell receptor (beta chain) sequence and its context. The sample belongs to a study of cytomegalovirus exposure and HLA in healthy donors. Trimming pared 0 bases from V and 1 base from J, leaving 9 bases between. Germline values: CDR1 SSHAT, CDR2 FNYEAQ (reference sequence). The CDR3 consists of 16 residues. PCR primers comprised 60 Vbeta and 13 Jbeta primers. Clones were read by immunoSEQ multiplex PCR, and TCRdb kept only the in-frame ones, dropping some. The table shows under 150,000 clones, with about 82% occurring only once. The receptor comes from a woman between 35 and 50 years old in good health and CMV-seropositive. The rearrangement joins TRBV7-7 to TRBJ2-2; D not resolved. Sequencing was done on a sample of PBMCs. CDR3 nucleotide sequence: TGTGCCAGCAGCTTAGCGCTTAGCAGGAACACCGGGGAGCTGTTTTTT. Translated, it gives CASSLALSRNTGELFF.